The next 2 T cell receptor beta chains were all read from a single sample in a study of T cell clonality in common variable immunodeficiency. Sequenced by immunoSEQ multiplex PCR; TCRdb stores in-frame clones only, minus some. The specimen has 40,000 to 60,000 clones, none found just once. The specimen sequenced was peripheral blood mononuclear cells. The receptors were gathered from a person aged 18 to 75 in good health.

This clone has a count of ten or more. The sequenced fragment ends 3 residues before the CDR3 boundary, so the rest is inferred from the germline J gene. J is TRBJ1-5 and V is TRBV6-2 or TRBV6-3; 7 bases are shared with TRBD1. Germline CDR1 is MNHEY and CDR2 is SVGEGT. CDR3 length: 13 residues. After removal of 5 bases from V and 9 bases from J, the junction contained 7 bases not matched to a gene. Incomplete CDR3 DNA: TGTGCCAGCAGTCGACAGGGCGAAGGGCCC. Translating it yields CASSRQGEGP. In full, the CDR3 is CASSRQGEGPQHF.

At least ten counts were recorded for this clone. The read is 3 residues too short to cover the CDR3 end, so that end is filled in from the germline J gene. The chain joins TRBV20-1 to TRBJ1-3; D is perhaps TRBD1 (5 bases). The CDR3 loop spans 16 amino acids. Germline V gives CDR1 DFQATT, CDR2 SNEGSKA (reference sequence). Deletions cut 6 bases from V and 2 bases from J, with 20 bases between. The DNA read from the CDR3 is TGCAGTGCCGCGAAAAGGACACAGGTTCCTGGAAACACC. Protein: CSAAKRTQVPGNT. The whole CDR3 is CSAAKRTQVPGNTIYF.